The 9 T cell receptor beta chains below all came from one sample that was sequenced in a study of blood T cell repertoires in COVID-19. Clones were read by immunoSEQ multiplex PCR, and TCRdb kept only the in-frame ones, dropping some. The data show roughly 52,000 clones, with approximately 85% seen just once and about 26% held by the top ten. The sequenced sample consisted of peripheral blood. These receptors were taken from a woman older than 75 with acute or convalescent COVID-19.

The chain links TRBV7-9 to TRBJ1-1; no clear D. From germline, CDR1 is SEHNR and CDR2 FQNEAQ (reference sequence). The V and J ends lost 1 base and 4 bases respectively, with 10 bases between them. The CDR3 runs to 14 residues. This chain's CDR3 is CASSLGLSGTEAFF. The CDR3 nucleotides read TGTGCCAGCAGCTTAGGGCTTTCAGGCACTGAAGCTTTCTTT.

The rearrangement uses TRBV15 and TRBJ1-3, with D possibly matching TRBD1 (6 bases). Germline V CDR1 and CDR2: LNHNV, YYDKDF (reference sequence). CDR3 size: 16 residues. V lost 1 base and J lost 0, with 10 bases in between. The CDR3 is CATSRGTGNSGNTIYF. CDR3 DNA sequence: TGTGCCACCAGCAGAGGCACAGGGAACTCTGGAAACACCATATATTTT.

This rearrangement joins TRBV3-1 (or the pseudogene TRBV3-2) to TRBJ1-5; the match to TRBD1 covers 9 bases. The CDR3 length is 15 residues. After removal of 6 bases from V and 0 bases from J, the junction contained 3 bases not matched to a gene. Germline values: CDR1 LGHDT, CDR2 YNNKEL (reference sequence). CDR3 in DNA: TGTGCCAGCAGTCCGACAGGGGGTAGCAATCAGCCCCAGCATTTT. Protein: CASSPTGGSNQPQHF.

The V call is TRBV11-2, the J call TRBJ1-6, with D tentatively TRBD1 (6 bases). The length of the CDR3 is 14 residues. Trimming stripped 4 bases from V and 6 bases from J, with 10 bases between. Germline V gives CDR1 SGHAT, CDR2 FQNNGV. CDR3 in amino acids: CASSSQGLNSPLHF. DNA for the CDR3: TGTGCCAGCAGCTCCCAGGGGCTTAATTCACCCCTCCACTTT.

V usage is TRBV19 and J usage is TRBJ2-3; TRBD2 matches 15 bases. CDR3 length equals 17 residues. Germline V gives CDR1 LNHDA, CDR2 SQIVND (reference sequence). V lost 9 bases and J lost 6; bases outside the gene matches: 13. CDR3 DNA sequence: TGTGCCAGCATTTCTTCCGGGACTAGCGGGGGGTGGGATACGCAGTATTTT. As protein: CASISSGTSGGWDTQYF.

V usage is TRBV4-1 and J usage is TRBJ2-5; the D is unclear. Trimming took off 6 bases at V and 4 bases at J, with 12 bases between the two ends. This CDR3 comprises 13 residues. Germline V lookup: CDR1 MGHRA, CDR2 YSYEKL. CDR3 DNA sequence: TGCGCCAGCAGAGCGAGCGCAAGAGAGACCCAGTACTTC. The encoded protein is CASRASARETQYF.

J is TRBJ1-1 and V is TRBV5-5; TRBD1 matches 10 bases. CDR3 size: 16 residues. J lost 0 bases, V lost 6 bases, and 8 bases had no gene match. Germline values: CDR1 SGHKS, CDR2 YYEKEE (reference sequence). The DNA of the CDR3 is TGTGCCAGCACCATTATCGGGACAGGGGTGAACACTGAAGCTTTCTTT. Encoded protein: CASTIIGTGVNTEAFF. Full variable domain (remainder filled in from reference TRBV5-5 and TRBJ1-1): DAGVTQSPTHLIKTRGQQVTLRCSPISGHKSVSWYQQVLGQGPQFIFQYYEKEERGRGNFPDRFSARQFPNYSSELNVNALLLGDSALYLCASTIIGTGVNTEAFFGQGTRLTVV.

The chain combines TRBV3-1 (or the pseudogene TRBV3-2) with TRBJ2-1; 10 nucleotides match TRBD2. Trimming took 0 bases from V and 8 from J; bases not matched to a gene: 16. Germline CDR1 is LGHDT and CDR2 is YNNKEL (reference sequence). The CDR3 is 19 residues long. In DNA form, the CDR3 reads TGTGCCAGCAGCCAAGATAGAGTGAAGCGGGGGGGCCGCTTGTATGAGCAGTTCTTC. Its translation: CASSQDRVKRGGRLYEQFF.

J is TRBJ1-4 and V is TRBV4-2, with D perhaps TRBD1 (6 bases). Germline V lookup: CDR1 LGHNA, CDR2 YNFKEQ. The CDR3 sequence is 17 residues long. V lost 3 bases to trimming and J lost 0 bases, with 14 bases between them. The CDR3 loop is CASSQGTRPATNEKLFF. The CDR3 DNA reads TGTGCCAGCAGCCAGGGGACAAGGCCTGCAACTAATGAAAAACTGTTTTTT.